The T cell receptor (beta chain) under discussion was sequenced for a study of cytomegalovirus exposure and HLA in healthy donors. With regard to this clone: Antigen unknown.

General study points: Reports showed the classifier diagnosing cytomegalovirus status with high specificity and sensitivity. Rare TCR sequences dominated, though some public TCRs recurred in many donors.

In the PCR, 60 Vbeta and 13 Jbeta primers were used. Some clones are missing from TCRdb's copy, which holds only in-frame ones; the method was immunoSEQ multiplex PCR. The table lists 150,000 to 250,000 clones, over 75% of them singletons. The length of the CDR3 is 15 residues. V was trimmed by 6 bases and J by 2 bases, leaving 17 bases between them. The germline gives CDR1 SGHAT, CDR2 FQNNGV. This chain links TRBV11-2 with TRBJ2-7; possible D gene TRBD2, 8 bases. Material: PBMCs. The clonotype comes from a boy aged 2 to 10 in good health and CMV-seronegative. CDR3: CASRNSGGLAYEQYF. DNA for the CDR3: TGTGCCAGCAGGAATTCAGGGGGACTAGCCTACGAGCAGTACTTC.